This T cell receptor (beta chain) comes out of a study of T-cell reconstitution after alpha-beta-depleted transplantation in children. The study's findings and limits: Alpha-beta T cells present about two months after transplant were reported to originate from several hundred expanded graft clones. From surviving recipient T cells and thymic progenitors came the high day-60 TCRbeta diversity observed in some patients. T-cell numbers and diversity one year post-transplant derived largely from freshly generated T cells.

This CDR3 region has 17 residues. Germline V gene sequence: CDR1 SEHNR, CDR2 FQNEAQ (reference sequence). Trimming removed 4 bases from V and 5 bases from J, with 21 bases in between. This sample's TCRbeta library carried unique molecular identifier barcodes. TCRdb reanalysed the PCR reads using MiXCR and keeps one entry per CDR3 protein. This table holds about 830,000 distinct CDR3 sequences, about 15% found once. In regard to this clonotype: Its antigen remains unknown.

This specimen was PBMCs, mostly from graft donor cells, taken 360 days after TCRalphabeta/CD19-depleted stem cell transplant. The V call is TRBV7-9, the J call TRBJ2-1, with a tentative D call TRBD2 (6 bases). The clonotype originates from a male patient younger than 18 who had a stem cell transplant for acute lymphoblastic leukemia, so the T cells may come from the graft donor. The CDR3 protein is CASSSPGTLMVDNEQFF. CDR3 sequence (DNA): TGTGCCAGCAGCTCGCCCGGGACTCTAATGGTTGACAATGAGCAGTTCTTC.